The clone carrying this T cell receptor (beta chain) has at least ten counts. The entry originates in a study of T cells in Graves' hyperthyroidism and ophthalmopathy. The investigators amplified TCR beta CDR3 regions from RNA transcripts. The HTBI primer set served for first-round RT-PCR of the TCR CDR3. TCRdb redid the calling of the multiplex PCR reads with MiXCR, one entry per CDR3 protein. Of around 500,000 distinct CDR3 sequences listed, 13% to 15% were seen once; the top ten hold approximately 15%. This CDR3 is built from 15 residues. V shed 5 bases and J 5 bases; nucleotides not matched to a gene: 6. Germline CDR1 and CDR2: MDHEN and SYDVKM.

This receptor was identified in a woman aged 35 to 49 with Graves' hyperthyroidism. Specimen: blood. V gene TRBV28 combines with J gene TRBJ2-1, with 10 bases matching TRBD1. CDR3 protein: CASSQDRGLDNEQFF. The CDR3 DNA is TGTGCCAGCAGTCAAGACAGGGGGCTCGACAATGAGCAGTTCTTC.